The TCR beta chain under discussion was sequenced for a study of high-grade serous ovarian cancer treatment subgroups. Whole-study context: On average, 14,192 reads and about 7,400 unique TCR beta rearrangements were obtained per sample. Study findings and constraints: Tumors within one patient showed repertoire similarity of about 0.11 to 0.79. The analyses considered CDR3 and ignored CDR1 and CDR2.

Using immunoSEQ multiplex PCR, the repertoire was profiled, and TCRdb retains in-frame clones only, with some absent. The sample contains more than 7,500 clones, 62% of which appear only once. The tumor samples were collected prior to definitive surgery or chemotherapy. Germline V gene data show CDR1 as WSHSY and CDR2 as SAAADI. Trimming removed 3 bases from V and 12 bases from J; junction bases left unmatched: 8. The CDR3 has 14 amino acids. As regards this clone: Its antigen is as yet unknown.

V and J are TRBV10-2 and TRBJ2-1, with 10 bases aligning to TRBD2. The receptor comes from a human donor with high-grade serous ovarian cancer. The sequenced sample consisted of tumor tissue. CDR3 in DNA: TGCGCCAGCAGTGATGGGACTAGCGCCTCCCGGCAGTTCTTC. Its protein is CASSDGTSASRQFF.